Here is one T cell receptor (beta chain) with its context. The data were taken from a study of blood T cells in healthy people across ages. Germline lookup yields CDR1 SGHVS and CDR2 FQNEAQ. Trimming at V came to 5 bases and at J to 4 bases, leaving 9 bases not matched to a gene. The CDR3 runs 16 residues. At least 5.5 micrograms of total RNA were extracted per sample. A second PCR of about 7 to 12 cycles used a sample-barcoded 5' primer and a J-beta primer mix. Each CDR3 protein is one row after TCRdb ran MiXCR on the 5' RACE reads. Of 1.5 million to 2 million distinct CDR3 sequences in the sample, about 50% were seen once.

This chain connects TRBV7-8 to TRBJ2-2; TRBD1 aligns across 8 bases. Sequenced material: blood. This receptor was taken from a woman in her 40s in good health. The CDR3 region is CASSISRGLRTGELFF. CDR3 nucleotides: TGTGCCAGCAGCATAAGCAGGGGGCTGCGCACCGGGGAGCTGTTTTTT.